Below are 21 T cell receptor beta chains sequenced from a single sample in a study of cytomegalovirus exposure and HLA in healthy donors. Amplification used 60 Vbeta primers and 13 Jbeta primers. The repertoire was sequenced with immunoSEQ multiplex PCR; TCRdb's copy has only in-frame clones and lacks some. The table lists roughly 100,000 clones, 82% of them singletons. Sequenced material: PBMCs. The receptors shown here come from a middle-aged man in good health and CMV-seronegative.

The chain joins TRBV29-1 to TRBJ1-2; 9 bases align to TRBD1. Germline values: CDR1 SQVTM, CDR2 ANQGSEA. J was trimmed by 8 bases and V by 3 bases; bases with no gene match: 7. This CDR3 region has 13 residues. DNA of the CDR3: TGCAGCGTTGAGATGCGGACAGGGGTAGGCTACACCTTC. The encoded protein is CSVEMRTGVGYTF.

The V call is TRBV25-1, the J call TRBJ2-2, with a tentative D call TRBD1 (5 bases). This CDR3 region has 16 residues. Germline CDR1 MGHDK, CDR2 SYGVNS. Trimming shortened V by 5 bases and J by 0 bases, and 13 bases separated the two germline ends. The chain's CDR3 is CASSFLDSANTGELFF. The CDR3 DNA sequence: TGTGCCAGCAGTTTTTTAGACAGCGCGAACACCGGGGAGCTGTTTTTT.

This chain links TRBV10-3 with TRBJ2-5, with D possibly TRBD1 on 6 matching bases. The J call may be faulty, since TRBJ2-7 better matches the DNA end. This CDR3 has 14 residues. CDR1 and CDR2 (germline): ENHRY, SYGVKD. The CDR3, as DNA: TGTGCCACTGCCCCGGGACACCCGACCTACGAGCAGTACTTC. Its translation is CATAPGHPTYEQYF.

The gene calls are TRBV9 and TRBJ1-1; 12 nucleotides match TRBD1. The V gene end was trimmed by 3 bases and the J gene end by 10 bases; junction bases not matched to a gene: 13. CDR1 and CDR2 from the germline V gene are SGDLS and YYNGEE. CDR3 length: 16 amino acids. CDR3 bases: TGTGCCAGCAGCGAAGGCGTGGGACAGGGGGCCGTGGGAGCTTTCTTT. This encodes CASSEGVGQGAVGAFF.

This clone has more than one count but fewer than ten. The V gene is TRBV6-5, the J gene TRBJ2-7, with TRBD1 matching over 8 bases. The CDR3 loop spans 15 amino acids. With 7 bases clipped from V and 5 bases from J, the junction kept 13 bases outside the gene matches. Germline V gene data show CDR1 as MNHEY and CDR2 as SVGAGI. In nucleotides, the CDR3 is TGTGCCAGCACTTCTTGGGGGCAGGGGGCTAACGAGCAGTACTTC. Amino acids: CASTSWGQGANEQYF.

CDR3 region: CASKGQGNTEAFF. CDR3 in DNA: TGTGCCAGTAAAGGACAGGGGAACACTGAAGCTTTCTTT. The V call is TRBV19, the J call TRBJ1-1; the match to TRBD1 covers 8 bases. The CDR3 spans 13 residues. J was trimmed by 1 base and V by 7 bases; bases with no gene match: 2. CDR1 is LNHDA and CDR2 is SQIVND in the germline V gene (reference sequence).

The J gene is TRBJ2-3, the V gene TRBV5-1; 14 bases map to TRBD2. The J segment lost 6 bases and the V segment lost 0 bases, leaving 6 bases of the junction unmatched. Germline CDR1 SGHRS, CDR2 YFSETQ. The CDR3 loop spans 17 amino acids. The CDR3 protein is CASSLEGTSGRLDTQYF. In nucleotides, the CDR3 is TGCGCCAGCAGCTTGGAAGGGACTAGCGGGAGATTGGATACGCAGTATTTT.

The chain couples TRBV27 to TRBJ1-6, with D uncertain. V was clipped by 5 bases and J by 4 bases, with 21 bases between them. Germline CDR1 and CDR2: MNHEY and SMNVEV (reference sequence). The CDR3 is 18 residues long. The CDR3 is CASSPRPGTDLYNSPLHF. In DNA form, the CDR3 reads TGTGCCAGCAGTCCCCGACCGGGTACGGATTTGTATAATTCACCCCTCCACTTT.

The chain is built from TRBV7-9 and TRBJ2-1; TRBD2 agrees at 10 bases. CDR1 and CDR2 from the germline V gene are SEHNR and FQNEAQ (reference sequence). The CDR3 consists of 18 residues. V was clipped by 2 bases and J by 0 bases; unmatched bases: 7. CDR3 nucleotide sequence: TGTGCCAGCAGCTTAAGGAAAGCGGGAGGGAGCTCCTACAATGAGCAGTTCTTC. The encoded protein is CASSLRKAGGSSYNEQFF.

The count of this clone is one. The genes are TRBV6-5 and TRBJ2-7, with a tentative D call TRBD2 (5 bases). CDR1 is MNHEY, CDR2 SVGAGI, per germline. The CDR3 spans 11 residues. Trimming left V 6 bases short and J 3 bases short, with 6 bases between. The CDR3 DNA reads as TGTGCCAGCAGGAGGGACTACGAGCAGTACTTC. Amino acid sequence: CASRRDYEQYF.

The chain couples TRBV6-4 to TRBJ1-1; the D gene is possibly TRBD1 (6 bases). The CDR3 sequence is 14 residues long. CDR1 and CDR2 (germline): MRHNA, SNTAGT. V gave up 3 bases and J gave up 9 bases, with 17 bases separating them. The CDR3 spells CASSEGGALSQAFF. The CDR3 coding sequence is TGTGCCAGCAGTGAGGGGGGGGCCTTGAGTCAAGCTTTCTTT.

This clone was counted only a few times. The chain is built from TRBV4-3 and TRBJ2-7, with 10 bases that match TRBD2. The length of the CDR3 is 16 residues. Germline CDR1 and CDR2: LGHNA and YSLEER. With V trimmed by 0 bases and J by 3 bases, 5 bases remained unmatched. The CDR3 protein is CASSQEGTSGDYEQYF. In DNA form, the CDR3 reads TGCGCCAGCAGCCAAGAAGGAACTAGCGGGGACTACGAGCAGTACTTC.

V is TRBV7-2 and J is TRBJ1-2; D gene ambiguous. The CDR3 has 12 amino acids. Germline CDR1 SGHTA, CDR2 FQGNSA. Trimming shortened V by 4 bases and J by 13 bases, and 16 bases separated the two germline ends. The CDR3 DNA reads TGTGCCAGCAGCTCCCTGGACTCCCGGTTCACCTTC. Translated: CASSSLDSRFTF. Using reference TRBV7-2 and TRBJ1-2 for the parts outside the CDR3, the full variable domain is GAGVSQSPSNKVTEKGKDVELRCDPISGHTALYWYRQSLGQGLEFLIYFQGNSAPDKSGLPSDRFSAERTGGSVSTLTIQRTQQEDSAVYLCASSSLDSRFTFGSGTRLTVV.

The CDR3: CASSQTGAGLYEQYF. CDR3 DNA sequence: TGTGCCAGCAGCCAGACAGGGGCCGGACTCTACGAGCAGTACTTC. The chain uses TRBV28 and TRBJ2-7; 8 nucleotides align to TRBD1. Germline CDR1 reads MDHEN; CDR2 reads SYDVKM. V trimming: 6 bases; J trimming: 3 bases; junction bases outside the gene matches: 10. CDR3 length equals 15 residues.

The genes are TRBV5-1 and TRBJ2-5; 11 positions agree with TRBD2. The CDR3 is 15 residues long. V shed 2 bases, J shed 6 bases, and the junction held 6 bases outside the gene matches. Germline CDR1 SGHRS, CDR2 YFSETQ. CDR3: CASSFTSGSSKTQYF. The CDR3 DNA is TGCGCCAGCAGCTTTACTAGCGGGAGTTCTAAGACCCAGTACTTC.

The chain employs TRBV7-2 and TRBJ2-7; the D is unclear. Germline V gene data show CDR1 as SGHTA and CDR2 as FQGNSA. This CDR3 region has 12 residues. V lost 3 bases and J 6 bases, leaving 9 bases between the germline ends. CDR3 protein: CASSFANGEQYF. Written as DNA, the CDR3 is TGTGCCAGCAGCTTTGCTAACGGCGAGCAGTACTTC.

The chain joins TRBV4-1 to TRBJ2-3, with D tentatively TRBD1 (5 bases). This CDR3 region has 16 residues. Trimming pared 3 bases from V and 0 bases from J, leaving 13 bases between. Per germline, CDR1 MGHRA and CDR2 YSYEKL. The CDR3 region is CASSHPTGSSTDTQYF. The CDR3 coding sequence is TGCGCCAGCAGCCACCCAACAGGTTCTAGCACAGATACGCAGTATTTT.

The rearrangement joins TRBV5-4 to TRBJ2-3; TRBD2 agrees at 12 bases. The V gene end was trimmed by 0 bases and the J gene end by 2 bases; junction bases not matched to a gene: 1. Germline loops: CDR1 SGHNT, CDR2 YYREEE (reference sequence). CDR3 length: 16 amino acids. CDR3 nucleotide sequence: TGTGCCAGCAGCTTGGGGACTAGCGGGAACACAGATACGCAGTATTTT. Its protein is CASSLGTSGNTDTQYF.

This clone was counted once. Other DNA sequences from this sample encode an identical CDR3 as well. The genes are TRBV28 and TRBJ2-5; 9 bases line up with TRBD1. The CDR3 runs to 17 residues. From germline, CDR1 is MDHEN and CDR2 SYDVKM. Unmatched junction bases numbered 14, after V lost 7 bases and J lost 2 bases. CDR3 sequence (DNA): TGTGCCAGCAATCACCGGGACAGGGAAAGACTGCAAGAGACCCAGTACTTC. Amino acid sequence: CASNHRDRERLQETQYF.

The V gene is TRBV2, the J gene TRBJ2-1; the match to TRBD2 covers 7 bases. The V gene end was trimmed by 3 bases and the J gene end by 3 bases; junction bases not matched to a gene: 8. This CDR3 is 16 amino acids long. From germline, CDR1 is SNHLY and CDR2 FYNNEI. CDR3 sequence: CASSDRRASGYNEQFF. DNA of the CDR3: TGTGCCAGCAGTGATCGTCGGGCTAGCGGCTACAATGAGCAGTTCTTC.

The gene calls are TRBV29-1 and TRBJ1-2; D possibly corresponds to TRBD1 (5 bases). The length of the CDR3 is 14 residues. In germline, CDR1 is SQVTM, CDR2 ANQGSEA. V was cut by 3 bases and J by 0 bases, with 11 bases left in between. The CDR3 region is CSVDAAGPNYGYTF. The DNA of the CDR3 is TGCAGCGTTGATGCGGCAGGGCCTAACTATGGCTACACCTTC.